These 3 T cell receptor beta chains were sequenced from one sample in a study of shared clonotypes between healthy human individuals (TCRdb year 2020). Receptor libraries were prepared by the immunoSEQ multiplex PCR assay. TCRdb limited this immuneACCESS table to in-frame rearrangements with V and J called. A share of clones is missing; checked studies link under half to unresolved V genes, and the rest is unexplained. The sample contains a few million clones, approximately 94% of them found a single time. The ten most abundant clones make up about 0.13% of the sample. Sequencing was carried out using naive CD4+ T cells sorted from blood. Per the publication, the cell subset or site label means: CD45RA+ positively selected. These receptor sequences come from a man younger than 35 in good health.

This chain connects TRBV21-1 to TRBJ2-7; the table names TRBD2, a call not compared with the DNA. TRBV21-1 is an annotated pseudogene. CDR3 length: 11 amino acids. For the CDR3, the DNA is TGTGCCAGCAGCAAAGTTGCTAGCGACTACTTC. Translated: CASSKVASDYF.

The chain employs TRBV29-1 and TRBJ2-7, with a weak D call TRBD1 (5 bases). The V gene's germline CDR1 is SQVTM and CDR2 ANQGSEA. The CDR3 consists of 15 residues. Trimming took 5 bases from V and 0 from J, leaving 17 bases between them. The CDR3 here is CSVKRGIDDSYEQYF. Here the CDR3 DNA reads TGCAGCGTTAAAAGGGGCATTGACGACTCCTACGAGCAGTACTTC.

The V call is TRBV2, the J call TRBJ2-2, with no clear D. Looked up from germline, CDR1 is SNHLY and CDR2 is FYNNEI. CDR3 length equals 13 residues. Trimming cost V 9 bases and J 4 bases, with 12 bases left between them. In DNA, the CDR3 is TGTGCCAGTCACACCGACGGCACCGGGGAGCTGTTTTTT. Translating it yields CASHTDGTGELFF.